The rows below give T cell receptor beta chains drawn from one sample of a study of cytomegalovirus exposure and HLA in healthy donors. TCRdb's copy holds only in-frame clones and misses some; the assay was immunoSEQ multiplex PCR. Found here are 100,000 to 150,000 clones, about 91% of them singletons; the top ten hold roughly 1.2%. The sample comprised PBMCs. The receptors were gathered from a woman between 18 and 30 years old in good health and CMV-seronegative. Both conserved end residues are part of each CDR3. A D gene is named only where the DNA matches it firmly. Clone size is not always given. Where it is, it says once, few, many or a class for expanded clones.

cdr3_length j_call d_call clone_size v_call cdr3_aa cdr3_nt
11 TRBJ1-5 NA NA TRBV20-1 CSARPGGTQHF TGCAGTGCTAGGCCGGGCGGGACCCAGCATTTT
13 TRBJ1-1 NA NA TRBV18 CASSTGESWDAFF TGTGCCAGCTCCACCGGGGAAAGTTGGGATGCTTTCTTT
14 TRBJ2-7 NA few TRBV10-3 CAISDGTGTYEQYF TGTGCCATCAGTGATGGAACAGGGACCTACGAGCAGTACTTC
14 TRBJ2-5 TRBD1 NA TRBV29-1 CSVRGDRGRETQYF TGCAGCGTCAGGGGAGACAGGGGGCGAGAGACCCAGTACTTC
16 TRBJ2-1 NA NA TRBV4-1 CASSQDIRRSYNEQFF TGCGCCAGCAGCCAGGACATTCGGCGGTCCTACAATGAGCAGTTCTTC
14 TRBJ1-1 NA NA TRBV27 CASSLSPGLVKAFF TGTGCCAGCAGTTTATCGCCCGGCCTAGTTAAGGCTTTCTTT
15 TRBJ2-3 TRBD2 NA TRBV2 CASSFSGGETDTQYF TGTGCCTCCTCCTTTAGCGGGGGAGAGACAGATACGCAGTATTTT
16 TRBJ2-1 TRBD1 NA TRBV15 CATSSLQGARRDEQFF TGTGCCACCAGCAGCTTACAGGGGGCCCGAAGGGATGAGCAGTTCTTC
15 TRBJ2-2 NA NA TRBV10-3 CAISGFGGGTGELFF TGTGCCATCAGTGGGTTCGGGGGTGGCACCGGGGAGCTGTTTTTT
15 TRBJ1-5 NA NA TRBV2 CASSEAGYSNQPQHF TGTGCCAGCAGTGAGGCAGGCTATAGCAATCAGCCCCAGCATTTT
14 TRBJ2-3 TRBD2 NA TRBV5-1 CASRGLAGTDTQYF TGCGCCAGCCGGGGACTAGCGGGCACAGATACGCAGTATTTT
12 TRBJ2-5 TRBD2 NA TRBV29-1 CSVAGGQETQYF TGCAGCGTAGCGGGGGGACAAGAGACCCAGTACTTC
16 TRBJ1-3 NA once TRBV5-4 CASSLSYGGTGNTIYF TGTGCCAGCAGCTTAAGCTATGGCGGAACTGGAAACACCATATATTTT
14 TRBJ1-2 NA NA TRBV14 CASSQVGSYYGYTF TGTGCCAGCAGCCAAGTGGGCAGTTACTATGGCTACACCTTC